Below, 13 T cell receptor beta chains from the same sample are listed, as sequenced in a study of breast tumors, draining lymph nodes, adjacent tissues. Using its own MiXCR run on the multiplex PCR reads, TCRdb lists one record per CDR3 protein. The sample has some 22,000 distinct CDR3 sequences; 41% are singletons. Sequencing used breast tumor tissue. The receptors come from a female donor with breast cancer. Some clones in this sample may be carry-over from other donors' samples.

This clonotype has a count of ten or more. Just one base apart from a much larger clone, this may be a read error. The rearrangement joins TRBV20-1 to TRBJ2-7; 7 bases agree with TRBD2. The CDR3 covers 13 residues. Germline CDR1 DFQATT, CDR2 SNEGSKA (reference sequence). CDR3 amino acids: CSAKGLPDYAQYF. Written as DNA, the CDR3 is TGCAGTGCTAAGGGACTACCAGACTACGCGCAGTACTTC.

This clonotype came up once. The rearrangement links TRBV5-5 to TRBJ2-7, with a tentative D call TRBD2 (5 bases). The CDR3 spans 12 residues. Germline CDR1 and CDR2: SGHKS and YYEKEE (reference sequence). Trimming left V 4 bases short and J 6 bases short, with 11 bases between. The CDR3 sequence is CASSLLEGEQYF. DNA of the CDR3: TGTGCCAGCAGCCTACTCGAGGGCGAGCAGTACTTC.

This chain joins TRBV6-1 and TRBJ1-5; TRBD1 matches 7 bases. Germline CDR1 reads MNHNS; CDR2 reads SASEGT. The trim removed 4 bases at V and 5 bases at J, leaving 5 bases unmatched. The CDR3 contains 14 residues. The CDR3, as DNA: TGTGCCAGCAGTGGCGGGGACAGCTATCAGCCCCAGCATTTT. Its protein is CASSGGDSYQPQHF.

This clonotype is judged medium-sized. The V call is TRBV30, the J call TRBJ2-5, with a tentative D call TRBD1 (5 bases). Trimming removed 1 base from V and 1 base from J, with 7 bases in between. The CDR3 spans 13 residues. Germline-derived CDR1 and CDR2 are GTSNPN and SVGIG (reference sequence). The CDR3 DNA sequence: TGTGCCTGGAGTGGACAGATCCAAGAGACCCAGTACTTC. This gives the protein CAWSGQIQETQYF. Complete variable domain (other parts from reference TRBV30 and TRBJ2-5): SQTIHQWPATLVQPVGSPLSLECTVEGTSNPNLYWYRQAAGRGLQLLFYSVGIGQISSEVPQNLSASRPQDRQFILSSKKLLLSDSGFYLCAWSGQIQETQYFGPGTRLLVL.

Turning to this clonotype: Since a much larger clone is just one base distant, this may be a read error. The chain is built from TRBV7-6 and TRBJ2-1, with TRBD2 matching over 12 bases. Germline-derived CDR1 and CDR2 are SGHVS and FNYEAQ. There are 18 residues in the CDR3. CDR3 DNA: TGTGCCGGCAGCAACAGCGTAGAAGGACTAGCGGGACGGAATGAGCAGTTCTTC. It yields the protein CAGSNSVEGLAGRNEQFF.

This clonotype was found many times. The chain carries TRBV12-3 or TRBV12-4 and TRBJ2-7; D call uncertain. V lost 7 bases and J lost 13, with 23 bases in between. CDR3 length: 13 amino acids. CDR3 DNA sequence: TGTGCCAGCACCCACCCCGGGTCCCCAAAAACATACTTC. Amino acids: CASTHPGSPKTYF.

The table lists this clonotype with a count of one. This chain joins TRBV11-1 and TRBJ2-1; D is perhaps TRBD2 (6 bases). Germline CDR1 and CDR2: SGHAT and FQDESV (reference sequence). V was pared by 1 base and J by 2 bases, with 15 bases between. The CDR3 is made up of 17 amino acids. The CDR3 nucleotides read TGTGCCAGCAGCTTAGGGTTCGGCGGGACGGCCTACAATGAGCAGTTCTTC. Amino acid sequence: CASSLGFGGTAYNEQFF.

The chain uses TRBV20-1 and TRBJ1-2; no clear D gene. Germline CDR1 is DFQATT and CDR2 is SNEGSKA (reference sequence). V was clipped by 0 bases and J by 3 bases, with 8 bases between them. The CDR3 runs 13 residues. CDR3 loop: CSARDRVHYGYTF. The DNA of the CDR3 is TGCAGTGCTAGAGATCGGGTTCACTATGGCTACACCTTC.

Concerning this clonotype: A much bigger clone sits one base away, suggesting this may be a read error. The chain employs TRBV7-6 and TRBJ2-2; D remains unclear. Germline V gives CDR1 SGHVS, CDR2 FNYEAQ. The CDR3 length is 14 residues. CDR3 in DNA: TGTTCCAGCAGCTTTCTAGGGAACACCGGGGAGCTGTTTTTT. Protein: CSSSFLGNTGELFF.

This clonotype was detected only a few times. The chain couples TRBV10-3 to TRBJ2-5; tentative D call: TRBD1 (5 bases). The ends were cut back, 3 bases at V and 4 bases at J, with 18 bases in the middle. Germline V gene lookup returns CDR1 ENHRY and CDR2 SYGVKD. The CDR3 has 16 residues. CDR3 in DNA: TGTGCCATCAGTGACCCTACCTTAGGGGTAGGAGAGACCCAGTACTTC. It specifies CAISDPTLGVGETQYF.

The CDR3 spells CASSSLAGLSTDTQYF. The DNA for the CDR3 is TGTGCCAGCAGCAGTCTAGCGGGGCTTAGCACAGATACGCAGTATTTT. The chain couples TRBV7-3 to TRBJ2-3, with TRBD2 matching 9 bases. The CDR3 runs to 16 residues. The J segment lost 0 bases and the V segment lost 5 bases, leaving 6 bases of the junction unmatched. CDR1 and CDR2 (germline): SGHTA, FQGTGA.

This clonotype was seen repeatedly, ten times or more. The chain combines TRBV19 with TRBJ2-7; maybe TRBD1 (6 bases). V lost 5 bases to trimming and J lost 0 bases, with 14 bases between them. The CDR3 runs 15 residues. In germline, CDR1 is LNHDA, CDR2 SQIVND (reference sequence). The CDR3 nucleotides read TGTGCCAGTAGTGCCCGTCGGACAGTCTCCTACGAGCAGTACTTC. Amino acids: CASSARRTVSYEQYF.

This clonotype was recorded at least ten times. This chain joins TRBV10-2 and TRBJ2-3; 15 nucleotides line up with TRBD2. This CDR3 region has 17 residues. Germline lookup yields CDR1 WSHSY and CDR2 SAAADI. Germline trimming cut 2 bases from V and 4 bases from J; bases unmatched to any gene: 4. CDR3 region: CASSEGLAGGPPDTQYF. Written as DNA, the CDR3 is TGCGCCAGCAGTGAGGGACTAGCGGGGGGGCCCCCAGATACGCAGTATTTT.